The rows below give T cell receptor beta chains drawn from one sample of a study of CD8+ T cells in alopecia areata. TCRdb's table, derived via immunoSEQ multiplex PCR, lists solely in-frame clones and lacks some. The table has 150,000 to 250,000 clones, around 56% seen once; the top ten hold 3% to 4%. The sample consisted of CD4+ T cells sorted from blood, taken at week 4, from a patient treated with tofacitinib. These receptors all come from a human donor with alopecia areata. CDR3s include the opening cysteine and the closing phenylalanine or tryptophan. The order of the fields is clone size, D gene, J gene, V gene, CDR3 protein, CDR3 DNA. A D gene is named only where the DNA matches it firmly. Size is omitted from some rows. Given values are once, few, many or a class for expanded clones.

size: .; D: .; J: TRBJ1-2; V: TRBV6-1; CDR3: CASNDPRRGDGYTF; DNA: TGTGCCAGCAACGATCCGCGGAGGGGCGATGGCTACACCTTC
size: .; D: TRBD2; J: TRBJ2-3; V: TRBV30; CDR3: CAAGTGLADTDTQYF; DNA: TGTGCCGCCGGGACGGGACTAGCGGACACAGATACGCAGTATTTT
size: few; D: .; J: TRBJ1-6; V: TRBV5-1; CDR3: CASSLGQINSPLHF; DNA: TGCGCCAGCAGCTTGGGACAGATTAATTCACCCCTCCACTTT
size: .; D: .; J: TRBJ2-2; V: TRBV29-1; CDR3: CSVAREAGELFF; DNA: TGCAGCGTAGCCAGGGAGGCCGGGGAGCTGTTTTTT
size: few; D: .; J: TRBJ1-1; V: TRBV5-1; CDR3: CASSLYGGDTEAFF; DNA: TGCGCCAGCAGCTTGTACGGGGGGGACACTGAAGCTTTCTTT
size: .; D: .; J: TRBJ1-1; V: TRBV5-1; CDR3: CASSPGQLQRTEAFF; DNA: TGCGCCAGCAGCCCCGGACAGCTCCAGAGGACTGAAGCTTTCTTT
size: .; D: .; J: TRBJ1-6; V: TRBV29-1; CDR3: CSVAGARDSPLHF; DNA: TGCAGCGTAGCAGGGGCGAGGGATTCACCCCTCCACTTT
size: .; D: TRBD1; J: TRBJ2-5; V: TRBV5-1; CDR3: CASSLSRPTGQETQYF; DNA: TGCGCCAGCAGCTTGTCGCGCCCGACAGGGCAAGAGACCCAGTACTTC
size: .; D: TRBD2; J: TRBJ2-2; V: TRBV29-1; CDR3: CSAGTSGGANTGELFF; DNA: TGCAGCGCCGGGACTAGCGGGGGTGCGAACACCGGGGAGCTGTTTTTT
size: .; D: .; J: TRBJ2-7; V: TRBV7-2; CDR3: CASSLNGRYEQYF; DNA: TGTGCCAGCAGCTTAAATGGACGCTACGAGCAGTACTTC
size: few; D: .; J: TRBJ2-6; V: TRBV7-9; CDR3: CASSLPMHSGANVLTF; DNA: TGTGCCAGCAGCTTACCGATGCACTCTGGGGCCAACGTCCTGACTTTC
size: few; D: .; J: TRBJ1-5; V: TRBV19; CDR3: CASSMSRSGGQPQHF; DNA: TGTGCCAGTAGTATGTCCCGGTCCGGAGGTCAGCCCCAGCATTTT
size: few; D: .; J: TRBJ2-7; V: TRBV2; CDR3: CASSADYSYEQYF; DNA: TGTGCCAGCAGTGCGGATTACTCCTACGAGCAGTACTTC
size: few; D: .; J: TRBJ2-1; V: TRBV9; CDR3: CASSVEPRHEQFF; DNA: TGTGCCAGCAGCGTAGAACCCCGACATGAGCAGTTCTTC
size: few; D: TRBD1; J: TRBJ1-2; V: TRBV29-1; CDR3: CSVGSGTGFANYGYTF; DNA: TGCAGCGTTGGCTCCGGGACAGGGTTTGCTAACTATGGCTACACCTTC
size: few; D: TRBD2; J: TRBJ2-4; V: TRBV30; CDR3: CAWRELAGTKNIQYF; DNA: TGTGCCTGGAGGGAACTAGCGGGGACGAAAAACATTCAGTACTTC
size: .; D: .; J: TRBJ2-3; V: TRBV15; CDR3: CATSREGRSTDTQYF; DNA: TGTGCCACCAGCAGAGAGGGACGTAGCACAGATACGCAGTATTTT
size: once; D: TRBD1; J: TRBJ2-7; V: TRBV25-1; CDR3: CASSPGTGFGEQYF; DNA: TGTGCCAGCAGTCCCGGGACAGGGTTTGGCGAGCAGTACTTC
size: .; D: .; J: TRBJ1-6; V: TRBV7-2; CDR3: CASSPRGPPGSPLHF; DNA: TGTGCCAGCAGCCCTCGGGGGCCGCCTGGCTCACCCCTCCACTTT
size: once; D: .; J: TRBJ2-7; V: TRBV20-1; CDR3: CSALQGAEQYF; DNA: TGCAGTGCCTTACAGGGTGCCGAGCAGTACTTC
size: .; D: .; J: TRBJ1-5; V: TRBV25-1; CDR3: CASSETGSNQPQHF; DNA: TGTGCCAGCAGTGAGACAGGAAGCAATCAGCCCCAGCATTTT
size: few; D: .; J: TRBJ2-2; V: TRBV30; CDR3: CAWSAARTANTGELFF; DNA: TGTGCCTGGAGCGCCGCCCGGACAGCGAACACCGGGGAGCTGTTTTTT
size: .; D: .; J: TRBJ1-4; V: TRBV7-9; CDR3: CASSLGGIENEKLFF; DNA: TGTGCCAGCAGCTTAGGGGGGATCGAGAATGAAAAACTGTTTTTT
size: .; D: TRBD1; J: TRBJ2-5; V: TRBV7-8; CDR3: CASSLLLGQLMPQETQYF; DNA: TGTGCCAGCAGCTTACTGTTGGGACAGTTGATGCCGCAAGAGACCCAGTACTTC
size: once; D: TRBD2; J: TRBJ2-5; V: TRBV29-1; CDR3: CSVERTSTETQYF; DNA: TGCAGCGTTGAAAGGACTAGCACGGAGACCCAGTACTTC
size: .; D: TRBD1; J: TRBJ2-1; V: TRBV2; CDR3: CASSPRQGGSSYNEQFF; DNA: TGTGCCAGCAGTCCCCGACAGGGGGGGAGCTCCTACAATGAGCAGTTCTTC
size: few; D: .; J: TRBJ1-6; V: TRBV28; CDR3: CASGEGYSPLHF; DNA: TGTGCCAGCGGCGAGGGTTACTCACCCCTCCACTTT